This TCR beta chain was observed in a study of T cells after yellow fever vaccination (dated by TCRdb to between 2018 and 2021). Background on the whole study: The SMART-Seq v4 Ultra Low Input RNA kit was used to prepare libraries from fractions with low cell numbers. Two healthy male donors made up the cohort, one aged 18 to 30 years and the other aged 30 to 40 years. Blood samples were taken at several timepoints before and after primary and secondary immunization, and bulk PBMC replicates and cell subsets were isolated. To track T-cell clones before and after primary and booster YFV17D yellow fever vaccination, bulk TCR alpha and beta repertoires were sequenced longitudinally. What the authors observed across the whole study: Most clones expanded after primary vaccination were re-detected after the booster (around 96% of CD4 and around 86% of CD8), suggesting broad memory maintenance. Because only a couple of donors were included in the study, the extent to which the findings can be generalized is limited. Because abundant contaminating clonotypes from the bulk population could be contained in FACS-sorted repertoires, computational filtering was required. A small share of clonotypes was detected in both CD4 and CD8 compartments, with the overlap likely arising from convergent recombination. The secondary T-cell response was weaker than the primary response but faster, peaking on day 5 instead of day 15.

Trimming costs V 4 bases and J 4 bases, and their ends lie 12 bases apart. CDR1 and CDR2 (DFQATT, SNEGSKA) derive from the germline V gene (reference sequence). From the cysteine through the phenylalanine, the CDR3 covers 13 amino acids. CDR3 DNA only is kept here, 39 bases in frame from base 1. TCR cDNA was made using 5'RACE template switching, a step that added a universal primer site and unique molecular identifiers. cDNA synthesis was primed from both the TCR alpha and TCR beta constant segments. Libraries were amplified in two PCR steps, with sample barcodes and sequencing adapters added in the second step. Libraries were sequenced on Illumina HiSeq 2500 (2x100 bp) or NovaSeq (2x150 bp). The paper's data handling went like this. MIGEC handled demultiplexing of reads and collapsing into UMI consensus sequences, while MiXCR performed V(D)J alignment. Vaccine-responding clonotypes were identified with edgeR using replicate PBMC samples, with FDR below 0.01 and a log2 fold change above 5 up to day 15 being required. Each bulk clonotype received a CD4 or CD8 identity based on whether the sequenced CD4 or CD8 repertoire contained that clonotype at higher abundance. TCRdb trimmed the raw reads at Q25, called clones with MiXCR and kept productive beta chains. Each record represents a unique CDR3 protein, reported with the most common genes and DNA among its rows. None of the V and J calls come from the authors' own analysis; TCRdb made them. This sample gives 400,000 or so distinct CDR3 sequences in total; 6.2% of them show up just once. Clones ranked in the top ten supply 15% of the sample.

This specimen's treatment or condition label, interpreted: live attenuated yellow fever vaccine strain. At each blood-draw timepoint, two biological replicates of bulk PBMCs were collected. A standard Ficoll-Paque protocol was used to isolate PBMCs from peripheral blood. RNA was extracted with TriZol from bulk PBMCs, CD4 and CD8 fractions, and dextramer-positive and dextramer-negative fractions. This clonotype was seen a handful of times. There is no known antigen for this receptor. The record has no base qualities; no much larger clone is one base away. In this chain, TRBV20-1 is recombined with TRBJ2-3, with the D segment identity uncertain. This TCR was sampled from a man aged 25 to 40 who received the YFV17D yellow fever vaccine. Sequencing was performed on PBMCs, taken 5 days after the yellow fever booster vaccination. The sequenced DNA: TGCAGTGCTACGCGAAGGGTCGCAGATACGCAGTATTTT. Its protein is CSATRRVADTQYF.